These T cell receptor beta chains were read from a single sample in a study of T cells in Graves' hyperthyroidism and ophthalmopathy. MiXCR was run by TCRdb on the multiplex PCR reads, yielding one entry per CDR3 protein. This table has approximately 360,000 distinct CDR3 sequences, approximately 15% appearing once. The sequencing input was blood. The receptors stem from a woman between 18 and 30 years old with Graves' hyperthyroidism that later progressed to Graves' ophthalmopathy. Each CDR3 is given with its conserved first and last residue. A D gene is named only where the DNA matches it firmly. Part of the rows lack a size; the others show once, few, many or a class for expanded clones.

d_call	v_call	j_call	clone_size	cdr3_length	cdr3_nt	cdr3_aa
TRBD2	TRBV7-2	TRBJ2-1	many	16	TGTGCCAGCAGCTCCTTAACTAGCGGGAGGGACAATGAGCAGTTCTTC	CASSSLTSGRDNEQFF
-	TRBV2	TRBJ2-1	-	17	TGTGCCAGCAGGGTCAGCGGAGGGGGATTCTCCTACAATGAGCAGTTCTTC	CASRVSGGGFSYNEQFF
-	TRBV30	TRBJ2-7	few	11	TGTGCCTGGGGACACTCCTACGAGCAGTACTTC	CAWGHSYEQYF
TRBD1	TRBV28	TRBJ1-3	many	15	TGTGCCAGCAGGACAGGGGATAACTCTGGAAACACCATATATTTT	CASRTGDNSGNTIYF
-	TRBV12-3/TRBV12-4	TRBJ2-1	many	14	TGTGCCAGCAGTGTAGACTCGCCGATCTATGAGCAGTTCTTC	CASSVDSPIYEQFF
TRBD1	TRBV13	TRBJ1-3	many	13	TGTGCCAGCAGCAAGGACAGGGGAAACACCATATATTTT	CASSKDRGNTIYF
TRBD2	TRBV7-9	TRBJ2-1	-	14	TGTGCCAGCAACTTGGGACTAGCGAGAAATGAGCAGTTCTTC	CASNLGLARNEQFF
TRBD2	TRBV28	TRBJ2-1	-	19	TGTGCCAGCAGTTCAACGGCCCTATATAGCGGGACCCACTACAATGAGCAGTTCTTC	CASSSTALYSGTHYNEQFF
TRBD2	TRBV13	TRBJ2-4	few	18	TGTGCCAGCAGCTCAATCGGGACTAGCGGTCCGCTGAAAAACATTCAGTACTTC	CASSSIGTSGPLKNIQYF
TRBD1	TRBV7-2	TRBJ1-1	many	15	TGTGCCAGCAGCTTGGGGACAGGGGTGAACACTGAAGCTTTCTTT	CASSLGTGVNTEAFF
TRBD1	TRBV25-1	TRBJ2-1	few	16	TGTGCCAGCAGTGAATCAGAGACAGGGGCGTCCAATGAGCAGTTCTTC	CASSESETGASNEQFF
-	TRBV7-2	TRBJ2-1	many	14	TGTGCCAGCAGCTTAGCGGGGGAATACAATGAGCAGTTCTTC	CASSLAGEYNEQFF
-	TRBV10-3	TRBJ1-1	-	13	TGTGCCATCAGGGACACCGAGAACACTGAAGCTTTCTTT	CAIRDTENTEAFF
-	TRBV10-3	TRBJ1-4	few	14	TGTGCCATCAAAAGAGGGGGAACTAATGAAAAACTGTTTTTT	CAIKRGGTNEKLFF
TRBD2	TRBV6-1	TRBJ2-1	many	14	TGTGCCACCAAACTAGCGGGAGAAAGCAATGAGCAGTTCTTC	CATKLAGESNEQFF
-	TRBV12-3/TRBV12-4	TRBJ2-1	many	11	TGTGCCAGCAGTGAGTACAATGAGCAGTTCTTC	CASSEYNEQFF
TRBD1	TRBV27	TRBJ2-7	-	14	TGTGCCAGCAGTACCGCGGGACAGGGGGCCGAGCAGTACTTC	CASSTAGQGAEQYF
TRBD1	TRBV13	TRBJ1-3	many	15	TGTGCCAGCAGTCGAACGGGACAGGAAGGAAACACCATATATTTT	CASSRTGQEGNTIYF
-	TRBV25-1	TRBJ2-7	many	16	TGTGCCAGCAGTGAATCTGGGTCAGTTGGTGGGTACGAGCAGTACTTC	CASSESGSVGGYEQYF
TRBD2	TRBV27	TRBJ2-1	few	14	TGTGCCAGCAGGACCGGACTAGCGGGAGTTGAGCAGTTCTTC	CASRTGLAGVEQFF
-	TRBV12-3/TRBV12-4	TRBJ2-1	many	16	TGTGCCAGCAGTCCGGACCAAAGCGGAATCAACAATGAGCAGTTCTTC	CASSPDQSGINNEQFF
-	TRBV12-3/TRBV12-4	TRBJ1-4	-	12	TGTGCCAGCAGTCCAGACCAGGAAAAACTGTTTTTT	CASSPDQEKLFF
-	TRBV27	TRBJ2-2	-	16	TGTGCCAGCAGTGTAGCACTAGGCGGGGAGACCGGGGAGCTGTTTTTT	CASSVALGGETGELFF
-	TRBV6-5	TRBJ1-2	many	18	TGTGCCAGCAGTTACTCGAGCTCCGGGCAGGGAGGGAACTATGGCTACACCTTC	CASSYSSSGQGGNYGYTF
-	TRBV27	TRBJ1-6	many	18	TGTGCCAGCAGTTTTCGGGGGGAGGCGTCTGGGACCAATTCACCCCTCCACTTT	CASSFRGEASGTNSPLHF
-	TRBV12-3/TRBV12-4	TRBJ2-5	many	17	TGTGCCAGCAGTTTTGTGGGCCCCCTGTTTAAGGTGGAGACCCAGTACTTC	CASSFVGPLFKVETQYF
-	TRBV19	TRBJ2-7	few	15	TGTGCCACCAGACCCCACAGGACATCCGCCTACGAGCAGTACTTC	CATRPHRTSAYEQYF
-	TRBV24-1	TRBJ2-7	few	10	TGTGCCACCTCGGCCCACGAGCAGTACTTC	CATSAHEQYF
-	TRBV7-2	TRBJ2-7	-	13	TGTGCCAGCAGCTTAACCCCAGACTGCGAGCAGTACTTC	CASSLTPDCEQYF
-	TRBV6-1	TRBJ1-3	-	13	TGTGCCAGCAGTCGGGACGTGGGAAACACCATATATTTT	CASSRDVGNTIYF
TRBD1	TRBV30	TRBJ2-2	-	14	TGTGCCTGGAGTCACAGGGGGCGGCCCGGGGAGCTGTTTTTT	CAWSHRGRPGELFF
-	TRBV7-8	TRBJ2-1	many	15	TGTGCCAGCAGCCGCGACTCCCTTTCATACAATGAGCAGTTCTTC	CASSRDSLSYNEQFF
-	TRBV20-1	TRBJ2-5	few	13	TGCAGTGCTGCTGAAAGGTACCAAGAGACCCAGTACTTC	CSAAERYQETQYF
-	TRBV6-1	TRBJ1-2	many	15	TGTGCCAGCAGTGAATCGACCCCCGCTGACTATGGCTACACCTTC	CASSESTPADYGYTF
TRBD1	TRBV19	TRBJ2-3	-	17	TGTGCCAGTAGTCCCTCCCCCAACAGGGGAGGCACAGATACGCAGTATTTT	CASSPSPNRGGTDTQYF
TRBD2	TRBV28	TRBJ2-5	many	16	TGTGCCAGCAGTTTCGGGGTCGCGGGAGGGCGAGAGACCCAGTACTTC	CASSFGVAGGRETQYF
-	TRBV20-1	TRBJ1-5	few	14	TGCAGTGCTAGTGATGGGGCTGGGAATCAGCCCCAGCATTTT	CSASDGAGNQPQHF
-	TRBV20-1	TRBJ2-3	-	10	TGCAGTGCCAACACAGATACGCAGTATTTT	CSANTDTQYF
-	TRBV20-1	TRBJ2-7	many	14	TGCAGTGCTAGAGGTAGGGAACTCCTCTACGAGCAGTACTTC	CSARGRELLYEQYF
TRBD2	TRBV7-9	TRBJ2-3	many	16	TGTGCCAGCAGCTTAGCGAGCGGGGCTACTAGCGGGACGCAGTATTTT	CASSLASGATSGTQYF
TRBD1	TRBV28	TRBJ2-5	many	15	TGTGCCAGCAGCTCCCCGGGACAGGGTCAAGAGACCCAGTACTTC	CASSSPGQGQETQYF
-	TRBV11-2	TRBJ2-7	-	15	TGTGCCAGCAGCTCTTGGCGAGGGAGTCGATACGAGCAGTACTTC	CASSSWRGSRYEQYF
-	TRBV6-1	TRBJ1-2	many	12	TGTGCCAGCGACCGGGACACTTATGGCTACACCTTC	CASDRDTYGYTF
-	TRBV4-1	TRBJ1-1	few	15	TGCGCCAGCAGCCAACCTATGAACAAGAACACTGAAGCTTTCTTT	CASSQPMNKNTEAFF
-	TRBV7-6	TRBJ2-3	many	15	TGTGCCAGCAGCTCCCTCGCGGTGCCTCGAGATACGCAGTATTTT	CASSSLAVPRDTQYF